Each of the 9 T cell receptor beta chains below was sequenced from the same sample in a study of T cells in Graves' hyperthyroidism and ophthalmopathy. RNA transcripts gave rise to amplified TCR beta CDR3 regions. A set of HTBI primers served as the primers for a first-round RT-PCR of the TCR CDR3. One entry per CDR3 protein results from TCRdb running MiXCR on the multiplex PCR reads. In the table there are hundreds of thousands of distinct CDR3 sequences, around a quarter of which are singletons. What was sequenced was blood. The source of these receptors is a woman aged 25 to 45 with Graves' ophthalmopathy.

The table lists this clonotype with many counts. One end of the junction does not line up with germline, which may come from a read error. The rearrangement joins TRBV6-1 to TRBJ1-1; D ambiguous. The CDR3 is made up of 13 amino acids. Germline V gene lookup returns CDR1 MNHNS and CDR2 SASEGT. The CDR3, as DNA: TGTGGCAGCAGTGAATCCGAGAACACTGAAGCTTTCTTT. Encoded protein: CGSSESENTEAFF.

The CDR3 protein is CASSFNAAPRQETQYF. CDR3 nucleotide sequence: TGTGCCAGCAGTTTTAATGCGGCGCCTCGCCAAGAGACCCAGTACTTC. The chain combines TRBV28 with TRBJ2-5; D is undetermined. The germline V gene encodes CDR1 MDHEN and CDR2 SYDVKM. Trimming left V 3 bases short and J 1 base short, with 15 bases between. The CDR3 length is 16 residues.

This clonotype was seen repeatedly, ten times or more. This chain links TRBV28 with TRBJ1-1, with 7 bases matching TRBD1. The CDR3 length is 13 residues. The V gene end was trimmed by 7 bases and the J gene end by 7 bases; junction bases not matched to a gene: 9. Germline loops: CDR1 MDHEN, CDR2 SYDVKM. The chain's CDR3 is CASIPDREDEAFF. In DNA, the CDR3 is TGTGCCAGCATTCCTGACAGGGAGGATGAAGCTTTCTTT.

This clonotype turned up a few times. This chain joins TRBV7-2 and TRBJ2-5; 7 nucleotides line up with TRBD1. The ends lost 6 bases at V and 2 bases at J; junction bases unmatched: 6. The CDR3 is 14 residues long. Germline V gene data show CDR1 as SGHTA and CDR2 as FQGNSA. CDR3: CASRAGQEQETQYF. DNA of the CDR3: TGTGCCAGCAGAGCCGGACAGGAACAAGAGACCCAGTACTTC.

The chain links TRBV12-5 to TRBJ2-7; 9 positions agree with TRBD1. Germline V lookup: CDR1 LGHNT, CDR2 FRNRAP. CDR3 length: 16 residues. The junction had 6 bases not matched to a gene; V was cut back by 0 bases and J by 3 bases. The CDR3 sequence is CASGLVAGTGNYEQYF. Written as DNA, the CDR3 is TGTGCTAGTGGTTTGGTCGCCGGGACAGGGAACTACGAGCAGTACTTC.

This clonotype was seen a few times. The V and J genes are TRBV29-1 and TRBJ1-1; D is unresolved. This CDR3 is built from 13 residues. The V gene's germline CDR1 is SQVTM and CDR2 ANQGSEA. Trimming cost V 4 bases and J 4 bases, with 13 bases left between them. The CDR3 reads CSVGNDGGTEAFF. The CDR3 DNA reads TGCAGCGTTGGGAACGACGGAGGCACTGAAGCTTTCTTT. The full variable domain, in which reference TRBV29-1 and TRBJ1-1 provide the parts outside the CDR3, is SAVISQKPSRDICQRGTSLTIQCQVDSQVTMMFWYRQQPGQSLTLIATANQGSEATYESGFVIDKFPISRPNLTFSTLTVSNMSPEDSSIYLCSVGNDGGTEAFFGQGTRLTVV.

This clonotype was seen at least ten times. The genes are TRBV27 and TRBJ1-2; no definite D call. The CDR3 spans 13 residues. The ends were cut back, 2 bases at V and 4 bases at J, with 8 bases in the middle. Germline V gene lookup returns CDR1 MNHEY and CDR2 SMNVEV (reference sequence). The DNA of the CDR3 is TGTGCCAGCAGTTTACACGGTACCTATGGCTACACCTTC. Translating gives CASSLHGTYGYTF.

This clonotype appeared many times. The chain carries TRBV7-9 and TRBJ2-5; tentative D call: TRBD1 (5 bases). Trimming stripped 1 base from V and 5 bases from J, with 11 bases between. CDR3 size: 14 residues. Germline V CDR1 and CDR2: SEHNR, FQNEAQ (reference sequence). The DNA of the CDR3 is TGTGCCAGCAGCTTAGGGCAGGGTTCTGAGACCCAGTACTTC. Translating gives CASSLGQGSETQYF.

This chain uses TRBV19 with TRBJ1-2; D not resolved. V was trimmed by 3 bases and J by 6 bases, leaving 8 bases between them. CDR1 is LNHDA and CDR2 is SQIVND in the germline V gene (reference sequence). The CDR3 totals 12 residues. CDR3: CASSIRDNGYTF. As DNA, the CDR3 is TGTGCCAGTAGTATCAGAGACAATGGCTACACCTTC.